The 4 T cell receptor beta chains listed next were all sequenced from one sample in a study of beta chain features in type 1 diabetes. General study points: There was a moderate but significant shortening of TCRB CDR3s in all four CD4+ subsets of Type 1 diabetes patients.

TCRB transcripts that were expressed got sequenced, as all of the isolated RNA had been reverse transcribed. Only in-frame clones appear in the TCRdb table, and some are missing; sequencing was by immunoSEQ multiplex PCR. The repertoire includes fewer than 70,000 clones, just under 65% of them detected once, and roughly 0.3% sits in the top ten. These receptors lack a known antigen. The source material was stem cell memory CD4+ T cells from blood. Every receptor here comes from a woman aged 25 to 39 with type 1 diabetes.

This clone was counted between two and nine times. The CDR3 DNA sequence: TGCGCCAGCAGCTCCCCGACCGGGACCGGGGAGCTGTTTTTT. Translation gives CASSSPTGTGELFF. The gene calls are TRBV5-1 and TRBJ2-2; D gene uncertain. Germline values: CDR1 SGHRS, CDR2 YFSETQ. With 3 bases removed from V and 5 bases from J, the gap between germline ends came to 11 bases. The CDR3 extends over 14 amino acids.

For this clone: One end of the junction fails to match germline, which may point to a read error. The V and J genes are TRBV5-1 and TRBJ2-1; the match to TRBD2 covers 9 bases. This CDR3 has 18 residues. From germline, CDR1 is SGHRS and CDR2 YFSETQ. For the CDR3, the DNA is TGCGCCAGCAGCTTGGGTAGTCGCGCTAGCGGGGACTACAAAGAGCAGTTCTTC. Translated, it gives CASSLGSRASGDYKEQFF.

This chain joins TRBV29-1 and TRBJ2-7; D call uncertain. Trimming took off 6 bases at V and 1 base at J, with 10 bases between the two ends. The CDR3 sequence is 12 residues long. Germline V gene lookup returns CDR1 SQVTM and CDR2 ANQGSEA. Written as DNA, the CDR3 is TGCAGCGTCAGGATATCGTCCTACGAGCAGTACTTC. Its protein is CSVRISSYEQYF.

The chain joins TRBV25-1 to TRBJ1-1; no reliable D call. The length of the CDR3 is 14 residues. The V end was cut by 4 bases, the J end by 4 bases, with 13 bases between. The germline V gene has CDR1 MGHDK and CDR2 SYGVNS. The CDR3 reads CASSGEPRGTEAFF. CDR3 sequence (DNA): TGTGCCAGCAGTGGGGAGCCACGTGGCACTGAAGCTTTCTTT.